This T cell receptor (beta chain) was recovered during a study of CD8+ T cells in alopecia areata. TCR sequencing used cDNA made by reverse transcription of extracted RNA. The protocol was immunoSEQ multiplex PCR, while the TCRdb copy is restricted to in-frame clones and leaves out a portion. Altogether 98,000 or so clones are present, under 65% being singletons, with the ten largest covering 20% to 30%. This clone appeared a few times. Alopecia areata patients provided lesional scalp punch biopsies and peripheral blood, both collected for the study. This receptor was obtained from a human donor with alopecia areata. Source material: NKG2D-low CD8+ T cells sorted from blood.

CDR3: CASSPPGQPTKQYF. CDR3 nucleotides: TGTGCCAGCAGCCCCCCGGGACAACCTACGAAGCAGTACTTC. The chain links TRBV7-9 to TRBJ2-7; TRBD1 might be the D (6 bases). V was clipped by 5 bases and J by 8 bases, with 19 bases between them. CDR1 is SEHNR and CDR2 is FQNEAQ in the germline V gene (reference sequence). This CDR3 comprises 14 residues.